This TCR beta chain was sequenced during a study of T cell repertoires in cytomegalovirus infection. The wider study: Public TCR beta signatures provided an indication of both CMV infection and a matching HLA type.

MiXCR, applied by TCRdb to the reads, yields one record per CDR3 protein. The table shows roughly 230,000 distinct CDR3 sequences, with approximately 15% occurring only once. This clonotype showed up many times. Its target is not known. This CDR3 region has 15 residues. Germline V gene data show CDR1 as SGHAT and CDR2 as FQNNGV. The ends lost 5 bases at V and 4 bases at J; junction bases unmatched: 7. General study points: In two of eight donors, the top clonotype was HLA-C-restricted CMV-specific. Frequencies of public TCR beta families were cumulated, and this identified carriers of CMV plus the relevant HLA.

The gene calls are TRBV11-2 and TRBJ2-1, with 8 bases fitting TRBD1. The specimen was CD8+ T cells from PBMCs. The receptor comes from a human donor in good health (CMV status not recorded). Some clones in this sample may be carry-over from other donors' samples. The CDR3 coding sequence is TGTGCCAGCAGCGATAGGACAGGGCCATACAATGAGCAGTTCTTC. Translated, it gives CASSDRTGPYNEQFF.